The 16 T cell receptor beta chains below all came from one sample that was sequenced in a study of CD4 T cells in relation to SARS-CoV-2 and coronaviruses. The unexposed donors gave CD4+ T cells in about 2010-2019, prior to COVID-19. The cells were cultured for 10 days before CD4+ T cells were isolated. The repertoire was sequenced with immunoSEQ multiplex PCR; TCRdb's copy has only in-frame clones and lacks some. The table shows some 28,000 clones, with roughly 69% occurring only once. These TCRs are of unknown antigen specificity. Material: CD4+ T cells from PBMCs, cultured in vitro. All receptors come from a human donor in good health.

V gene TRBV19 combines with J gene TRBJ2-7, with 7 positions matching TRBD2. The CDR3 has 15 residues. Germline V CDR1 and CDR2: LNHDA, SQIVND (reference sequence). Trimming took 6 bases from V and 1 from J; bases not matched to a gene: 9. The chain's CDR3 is CASSRGEGESYEQYF. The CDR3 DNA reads TGTGCCAGTAGCCGCGGGGAGGGAGAGTCCTACGAGCAGTACTTC.

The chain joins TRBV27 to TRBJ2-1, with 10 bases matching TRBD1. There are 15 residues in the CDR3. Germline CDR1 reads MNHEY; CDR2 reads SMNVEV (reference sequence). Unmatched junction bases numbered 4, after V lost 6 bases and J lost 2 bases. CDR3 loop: CASRHGQGAYNEQFF. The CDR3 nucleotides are TGTGCCAGCAGACACGGACAGGGGGCCTACAATGAGCAGTTCTTC.

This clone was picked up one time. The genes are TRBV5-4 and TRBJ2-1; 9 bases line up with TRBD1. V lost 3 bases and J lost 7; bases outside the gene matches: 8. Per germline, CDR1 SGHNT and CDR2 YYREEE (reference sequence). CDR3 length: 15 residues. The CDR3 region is CASSSGQGFPNEQFF. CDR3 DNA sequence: TGTGCCAGCAGCTCTGGACAGGGGTTTCCGAATGAGCAGTTCTTC.

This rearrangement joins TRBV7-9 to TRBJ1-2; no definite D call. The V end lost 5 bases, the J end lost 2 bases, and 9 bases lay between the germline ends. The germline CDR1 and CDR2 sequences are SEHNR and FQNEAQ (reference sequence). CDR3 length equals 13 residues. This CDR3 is CASSGNLNYGYTF. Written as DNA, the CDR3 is TGTGCCAGCAGCGGAAACCTCAACTATGGCTACACCTTC.

CDR3 sequence (DNA): TGTGCCAGCATGAAAGATGTAGGGACCCAGTACTTC. Translating it yields CASMKDVGTQYF. V is TRBV2 and J is TRBJ2-5; no clear D. CDR3 length: 12 amino acids. Germline assignment: CDR1 SNHLY and CDR2 FYNNEI. The V end lost 7 bases, the J end lost 7 bases, and 13 bases lay between the germline ends. The full variable domain, its missing parts supplied by reference TRBV2 and TRBJ2-5, is EPEVTQTPSHQVTQMGQEVILRCVPISNHLYFYWYRQILGQKVEFLVSFYNNEISEKSEIFDDQFSVERPDGSNFTLKIRSTKLEDSAMYFCASMKDVGTQYFGPGTRLLVL.

The CDR3 nucleotides read TGTGCCAGCAGCGTAGGGGGCGGGGGTTCCTACAATGAGCAGTTCTTC. Its translation is CASSVGGGGSYNEQFF. The chain recombines TRBV9 with TRBJ2-1; TRBD2 aligns across 7 bases. The germline gives CDR1 SGDLS, CDR2 YYNGEE. Trimming removed 0 bases from V and 1 base from J; junction bases left unmatched: 4. The CDR3 has 16 amino acids.

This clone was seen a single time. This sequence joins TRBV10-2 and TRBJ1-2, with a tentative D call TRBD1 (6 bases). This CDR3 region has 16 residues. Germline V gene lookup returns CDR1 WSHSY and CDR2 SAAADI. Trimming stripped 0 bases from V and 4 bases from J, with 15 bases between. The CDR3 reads CASSESSRGSSYGYTF. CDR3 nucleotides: TGCGCCAGCAGTGAGTCGAGTAGGGGGAGCAGCTATGGCTACACCTTC.

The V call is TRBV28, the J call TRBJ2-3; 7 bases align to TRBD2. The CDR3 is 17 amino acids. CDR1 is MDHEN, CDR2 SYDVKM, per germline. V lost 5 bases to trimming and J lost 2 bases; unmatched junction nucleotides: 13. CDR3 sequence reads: CASSTPVGLADTDTQYF. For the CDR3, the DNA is TGTGCCAGCAGTACCCCCGTGGGCCTAGCGGACACAGATACGCAGTATTTT.

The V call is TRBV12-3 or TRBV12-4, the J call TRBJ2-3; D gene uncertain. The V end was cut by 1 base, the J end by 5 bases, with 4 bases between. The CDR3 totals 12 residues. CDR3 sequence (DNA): TGTGCCAGCAGTTTAGGGGTAGATACGCAGTATTTT. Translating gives CASSLGVDTQYF.

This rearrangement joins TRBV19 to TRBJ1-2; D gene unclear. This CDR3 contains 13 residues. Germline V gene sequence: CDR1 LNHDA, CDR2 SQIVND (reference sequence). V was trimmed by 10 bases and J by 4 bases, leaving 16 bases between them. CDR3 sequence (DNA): TGTGCCACCGTTCCACCAGGCATCTATGGCTACACCTTC. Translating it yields CATVPPGIYGYTF.

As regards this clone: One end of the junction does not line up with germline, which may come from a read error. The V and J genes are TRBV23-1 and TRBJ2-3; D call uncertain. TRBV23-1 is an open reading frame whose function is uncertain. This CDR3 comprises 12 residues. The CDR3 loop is CASSYSTDTQYF. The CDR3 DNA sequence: TGCGCGAGCAGTTACTCCACAGATACGCAGTATTTT.

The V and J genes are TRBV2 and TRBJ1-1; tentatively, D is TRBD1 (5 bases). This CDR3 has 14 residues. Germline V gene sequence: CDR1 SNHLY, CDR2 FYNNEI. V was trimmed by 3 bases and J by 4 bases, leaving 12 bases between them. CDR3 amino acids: CASSERGGSTEAFF. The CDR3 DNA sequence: TGTGCCAGCAGTGAGAGGGGAGGGAGCACTGAAGCTTTCTTT.

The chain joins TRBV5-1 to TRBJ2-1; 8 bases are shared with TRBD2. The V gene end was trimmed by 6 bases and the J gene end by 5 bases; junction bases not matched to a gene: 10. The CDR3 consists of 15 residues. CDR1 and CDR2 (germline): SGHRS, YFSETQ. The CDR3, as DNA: TGCGCCAGCAACATATTCCGGGGGGGGAACAATGAGCAGTTCTTC. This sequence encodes CASNIFRGGNNEQFF.

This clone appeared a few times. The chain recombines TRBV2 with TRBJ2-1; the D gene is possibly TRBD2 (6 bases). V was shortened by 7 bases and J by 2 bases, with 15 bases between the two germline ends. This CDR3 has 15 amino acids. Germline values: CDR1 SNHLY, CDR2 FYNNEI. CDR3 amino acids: CASTREQETYNEQFF. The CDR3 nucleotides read TGTGCCAGCACCCGGGAGCAGGAAACCTACAATGAGCAGTTCTTC.

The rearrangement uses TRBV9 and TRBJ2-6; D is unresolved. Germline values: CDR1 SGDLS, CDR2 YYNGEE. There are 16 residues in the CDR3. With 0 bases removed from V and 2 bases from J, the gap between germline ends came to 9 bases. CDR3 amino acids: CASSVATNPGANVLTF. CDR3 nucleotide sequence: TGTGCCAGCAGCGTAGCTACGAATCCTGGGGCCAACGTCCTGACTTTC.

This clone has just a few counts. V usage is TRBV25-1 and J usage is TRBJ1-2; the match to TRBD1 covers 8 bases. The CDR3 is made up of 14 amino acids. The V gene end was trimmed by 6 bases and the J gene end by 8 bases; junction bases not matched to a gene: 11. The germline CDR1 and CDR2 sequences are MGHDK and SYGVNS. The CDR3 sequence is CASSPGAGGLGYTF. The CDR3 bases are TGTGCCAGCAGCCCCGGGGCAGGGGGCCTGGGCTACACCTTC.